The 7 T cell receptor beta chains listed next were all sequenced from one sample in a study of blood T cell repertoires in COVID-19 (dated by TCRdb to the early 2020s). Libraries came from the immunoSEQ multiplex PCR assay. Held by TCRdb, this immuneACCESS table contains in-frame sequences only and omits some clones. Under half of the omission traces to an unresolved V gene where checked; the cause of the rest is unknown. The sample table contains just over 200,000 clones; only one count was recorded for less than 85% of them. Around 5.1% of the sample is held by the ten biggest clonotypes. The sample comprised peripheral blood. All receptors come from an older woman with acute or convalescent COVID-19.

The chain carries TRBV28 and TRBJ1-1, with D possibly TRBD1 on 5 matching bases. Per germline, CDR1 MDHEN and CDR2 SYDVKM. V was trimmed by 10 bases and J by 3 bases, leaving 15 bases between them. The CDR3 has 13 residues. CDR3 sequence: CATLDSSHTEAFF. The CDR3 DNA is TGTGCCACCTTAGACAGCTCACACACTGAAGCTTTCTTT.

This chain joins TRBV5-1 and TRBJ2-5, with 7 bases matching TRBD2. This CDR3 is built from 14 residues. Looked up from germline, CDR1 is SGHRS and CDR2 is YFSETQ. V gave up 2 bases and J gave up 5 bases; unmatched junction bases: 6. CDR3 bases: TGCGCCAGCAGCTTAAGTCTAGCGGTGGAGACCCAGTACTTC. It yields the protein CASSLSLAVETQYF.

This clone was detected a few times. This chain uses TRBV7-9 with TRBJ2-1; 12 bases are shared with TRBD2. Losses at the gene ends were 4 bases for V and 1 base for J; bases not matched to a gene: 2. The CDR3 spans 16 residues. The germline V gene encodes CDR1 SEHNR and CDR2 FQNEAQ (reference sequence). The CDR3 spells CASSSTSGGSYNEQFF. CDR3 sequence (DNA): TGTGCCAGCAGCTCCACTAGCGGGGGGTCCTACAATGAGCAGTTCTTC.

This clone was seen more than once but under ten times. The chain recombines TRBV2 with TRBJ2-1; 12 nucleotides agree with TRBD2. CDR1 is SNHLY and CDR2 is FYNNEI in the germline V gene. This CDR3 has 15 amino acids. V was pared by 5 bases and J by 3 bases, with 2 bases of the junction left unmatched. CDR3 region: CASSPGLAGYNEQFF. As DNA, the CDR3 is TGTGCCAGCAGTCCGGGACTAGCGGGCTACAATGAGCAGTTCTTC.

The rearrangement joins TRBV5-1 to TRBJ2-7; a possible D gene is TRBD2 (5 bases). V lost 7 bases, J lost 2 bases, and 16 bases lay in between. Germline V gives CDR1 SGHRS, CDR2 YFSETQ. The CDR3 contains 14 residues. The DNA of the CDR3 is TGCGCCAGCTCCCGGGGTCCAGGAGCCTACGAGCAGTACTTC. This encodes CASSRGPGAYEQYF.

This chain joins TRBV14 and TRBJ1-2; TRBD1 matches 10 bases. Germline V gene lookup returns CDR1 SGHDN and CDR2 FVKESK. The CDR3 length is 19 residues. V lost 4 bases to trimming and J lost 5 bases; unmatched junction nucleotides: 19. In DNA form, the CDR3 reads TGTGCCAGCAGCCCCACGTGGGGGACAGGGGCCGCTAGACCGTATGGCTACACCTTC. It encodes CASSPTWGTGAARPYGYTF.

The rearrangement uses TRBV18 and TRBJ1-1, with 8 bases aligning to TRBD1. This CDR3 spans 12 amino acids. Germline CDR1 KGHSH, CDR2 LQKENI. Trimming removed 7 bases from V and 6 bases from J; junction bases left unmatched: 4. The CDR3 DNA reads as TGTGCCAGCTTAAACAGGGGGGCTGAAGCTTTCTTT. This sequence encodes CASLNRGAEAFF. The full variable domain, with the rest looked up from reference TRBV18 and TRBJ1-1, is NAGVMQNPRHLVRRRGQEARLRCSPMKGHSHVYWYRQLPEEGLKFMVYLQKENIIDESGMPKERFSAEFPKEGPSILRIQQVVRGDSAAYFCASLNRGAEAFFGQGTRLTVV.